This T cell receptor beta chain was recovered during a study of cytomegalovirus exposure and HLA in healthy donors (dated by TCRdb to the late 2010s). Looking at the study overall: In an earlier analysis of 587 of the donors, less than 350 Gb of sequence data and 95 million to 130 million unique TCR beta sequences from about 180 million T cells were reported. Among almost 400 genotyped donors of the cohort, an average of approximately 240,000 unique TCR beta nucleotide sequences were sequenced per donor, roughly 20% of them non-productive. Roughly 290 gigabases of sequencing data and roughly 81 million unique TCR sequences made up an early release that covered several hundred HLA-typed donors. Rather than drawing on any new phenotypic data, the later analysis identified candidate immune exposures from TCR beta sequences and the way those sequences occurred across donors. The study used immunosequencing to profile the T cell repertoires of several hundred subjects and linked those repertoires to cytomegalovirus serostatus. Genome-wide SNP genotypes for about 55% of the 666 donors were used in a later genetic analysis, which treated that subset as a discovery cohort. The study combined high-throughput TCR immunosequencing, statistical association of individual TCRs with disease status, and machine learning to predict cytomegalovirus infection status. Donor age, sex, ethnicity and CMV serostatus were compiled alongside the repertoire data. A separate validation cohort of roughly 120 different subjects was used in addition to the approximately 640-subject first cohort. A few DR-DQ haplotypes were treated as single units for association and clustering because of strong linkage in the cohort. The genetic ancestry cluster associated with self-reported Caucasian donors included roughly 84% of the roughly 390 genotyped donors. The study aimed to test whether cataloging public T cell receptors could reveal signatures of past pathogen exposure. An earlier analysis of several hundred of the donors applied high-throughput TCR beta sequencing to assess whether each TCR beta V gene segment acted as functional or pseudogenic. Class I and class II HLA loci were covered by the typing at four-digit resolution. In a later analysis, previously published TCR beta repertoires from 550 to 700 donors were re-analyzed and high-resolution HLA genotyping was added so that TCR occurrence patterns could be studied. The number of typed donors differed by locus: roughly 629-630 for A, B, C, DRB1 and DQB1; about 520 for DQA1; about 600 for DPA1; and about 450 for DPB1. All discovery cohort repertoires had been generated using a single sequencing platform.

The library was produced with the immunoSEQ multiplex PCR assay. For the multiplex PCR, a mixture combining 60 forward primers for TCR Vbeta segments and 13 reverse primers for TCR Jbeta segments was used. The CDR3 region of rearranged TCR beta genes was amplified from genomic DNA with a multiplex PCR assay. On the Illumina HiSeq System, the amplified TCR beta libraries were sequenced as 87-base-pair reads. The paper's processing steps were these. In a later analysis, tens of millions of unique TCR beta chains were counted across the 500 to 850 repertoires, and around 10 million of these chains were shared by at least two donors. To remove PCR and sequencing errors, raw reads were error-corrected and collapsed into unique sequences using a nearest-neighbor algorithm that merged closely related sequences. CDR3 sequences were aligned to IMGT reference sequences to assign V, D and J gene segments. For a sequence to be retained, a match of at least six nucleotides to both a V gene segment and a J gene segment was required. Rearrangements were called productive when the CDR3 lacked stop codons and stayed in frame with V and J; all others were non-productive. CDR3 was defined according to IMGT convention as the region running from the second conserved V-encoded cysteine to the conserved J-encoded phenylalanine. The earlier analysis of 587 of the donors excluded any sequence lacking an unambiguous match to a single V gene segment. In an earlier analysis of 500 to 750 of the donors, V segments were called functional above 56.7% productive rearrangements and were called segregating when the between-donor standard deviation exceeded 5%. To diagnose cytomegalovirus status from the catalog of TCR beta chain sequences, a statistical classification framework was built. In a later analysis, TCR nucleotide sequences were compared against IMGT/GENE-DB human TR gene sequences so that V and J genes could be assigned. In a later analysis, CDR3 sequences and most-parsimonious VDJ recombination scenarios were assigned using the TCRdist pipeline. In a later analysis, each TCR beta chain was defined by its CDR3 amino acid sequence together with its V-gene family, and reads lacking a unique V-gene family were excluded. A later analysis removed 500 to 650 highly shared, low-generation-probability nucleotide sequences to deal with suspected cross-contamination and a sequencing artifact. A later analysis calculated a clonal expansion index for each public chain from normalized within-repertoire ranks of inferred template counts. In a later analysis, generation probabilities were computed using a VDJ recombination model fitted to out-of-frame rearrangements, and the results were checked against IGoR. A later analysis scored TCR-TCR, TCR-HLA and TCR-CMV co-occurrence with hypergeometric tests, applying a repertoire-size bias correction to TCR pairs. A later analysis estimated false discovery rates by permuting HLA or CMV assignments 20 times. A later analysis grouped co-occurring TCRs with DBSCAN, adding TCRdist sequence similarity when clustering within HLA-allele-positive subsets. For co-occurrence clustering, repertoires with fewer than 30,000 or more than 120,000 public chains were excluded, along with five or six repertoires with anomalous nucleotide sharing. TCRdb retrieved this table from immuneACCESS and kept in-frame rearrangements only. Not all clones are present; in checked studies, unresolved V genes account for under half, and no reason is known for the remainder. Clonal size and the V and J genes are those of that table, whereas D and trimming came from the DNA. The table of this sample itemizes some 180,000 clones. The top ten clones comprise about 6% of the sample.

Overall study outcomes, separate from this receptor: Most TCR sequences were seen in very few donors, while some public TCRs were found in many individuals. The presence/absence analyses assumed that sequencing depth was roughly uniform across donors, and that assumption may not be true. Approximately 16 rarely observed V segments, including chromosome 9 orphons, were excluded from the earlier analysis of several hundred of the donors because counts were too low. The 87-base-pair reads could not distinguish some IMGT-functional V segments, including TRBV6-2 and TRBV6-3, so those segments were excluded. An association between a missense DCLRE1C variant and V-gene and J-gene trimming of TCR beta chains was found in a later genetic analysis and replicated in an independent cohort. In vitro tests confirmed that a few of the cytomegalovirus-associated TCR beta chains recognize cytomegalovirus antigens. Because some donors lacked HLA typing at each locus, the association tests relied only on the typed subset. In a later genetic analysis, fewer N-insertions in productive TCRs were reported among donors in an Asian-associated ancestry cluster than the roughly 700-donor mean. The authors suggested that the approach could potentially be generalized to other disease states and immunological phenotypes. Linkage disequilibrium might explain the correlated functional status among segregating V segments, but an unknown experimental factor could not be ruled out. A later analysis found that HLA-associated TCR beta chains were more clonally expanded and had lower generation probabilities than equally common non-associated chains. In a later analysis, most CMV-associated TCR beta chains were found to appear HLA-restricted, with HLA associations seemingly driven largely by CMV exposure. Specific HLA alleles were associated with more than 15,000 TCR beta sequences at a false discovery rate of 0.05 in a later analysis. In a later analysis, several top co-occurrence clusters were reported to appear linked to parvovirus B19, influenza, CMV and Epstein-Barr virus. A total of roughly 160 TCR beta chains were listed by the study as associated with cytomegalovirus. CMV serostatus was the only immune exposure information available for the cohort. A further reported finding was that TCR beta sequences accurately predicted the HLA-A and HLA-B alleles for most subjects in the first cohort. The cohort was sequenced for TCR beta chains only, and without alpha or paired-chain data the features that could be detected were limited. The classifier was reported to diagnose cytomegalovirus status with high specificity and sensitivity in both the original and validation cohorts. According to a later analysis, TCR association rates differed among HLA loci, with DRB1 alleles showing the most associated TCRs and HLA-C alleles showing the fewest. An earlier analysis of approximately 500 of the donors showed that most TCR beta V segments appeared in productive rearrangements either about 87% or about 30% of the time, which broadly matched IMGT annotations. The sequencing pipeline was judged likely to have produced a cluster of highly shared sequence variants as a technical artifact. When HLA alleles, especially DR and DQ, strongly co-occurred, TCR associations were difficult to assign to individual alleles.

In total, approximately 610 healthy bone marrow donors made up the cohort. Cohort members were all nominally healthy when sampled, although unrecorded immune exposures were likely present. The donor was CMV seronegative and belonged to the group of 350 to 400 seronegative cohort members. Each donor provided a peripheral blood sample, and peripheral blood mononuclear cells were used for TCR beta sequencing. The Qiagen DNeasy Blood Extraction Kit was used to extract genomic DNA from the blood cell samples. Including the terminal cysteine and phenylalanine, the CDR3 comprises 16 residues. Left in the record is the CDR3 DNA by itself, 48 bases read in frame from the first base. V is pruned by 6 bases and J by 5 bases, leaving 7 bases of the junction without a gene match. The germline V gene (reference sequence) yields MNHEY for CDR1 and SMNVEV for CDR2. As regards this clone: Its specific antigen is unknown.

The chain uses TRBV27 and TRBJ2-2, with 12 bases in between that match TRBD2. Sequencing was carried out using PBMCs. The receptor's source is a man between 25 and 39 years old in good health and CMV-seronegative. The DNA is TGTGCCAGCAGACCGGGACTAGCGGGCGGGACCGGGGAGCTGTTTTTT. It translates as CASRPGLAGGTGELFF.